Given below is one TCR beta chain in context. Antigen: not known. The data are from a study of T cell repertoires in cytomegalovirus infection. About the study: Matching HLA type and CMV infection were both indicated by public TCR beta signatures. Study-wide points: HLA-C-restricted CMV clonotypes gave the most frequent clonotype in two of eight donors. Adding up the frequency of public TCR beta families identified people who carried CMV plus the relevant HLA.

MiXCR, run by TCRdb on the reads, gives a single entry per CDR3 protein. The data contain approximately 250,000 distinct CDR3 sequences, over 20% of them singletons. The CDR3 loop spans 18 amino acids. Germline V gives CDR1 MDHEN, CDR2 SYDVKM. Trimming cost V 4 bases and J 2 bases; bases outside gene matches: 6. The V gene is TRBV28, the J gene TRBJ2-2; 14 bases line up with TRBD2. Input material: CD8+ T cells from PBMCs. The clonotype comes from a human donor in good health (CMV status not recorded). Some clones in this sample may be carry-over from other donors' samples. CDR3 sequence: CASSSPGLAGENTGELFF. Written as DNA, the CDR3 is TGTGCCAGCAGTTCCCCGGGACTAGCGGGAGAAAACACCGGGGAGCTGTTTTTT.